This T cell receptor (beta chain) was captured in a study of CXCR3-negative and CXCR3-positive naive CD8 T cells. Details on this clonotype: Its specificity is not known.

Overall study findings and caveats: Relative to memory CD8+ cells, whose diversity was much lower, both naive subsets had comparably high diversity. Naive cells that were CXCR3-positive had more hydrophobic TRB CDR3s (compared with CXCR3-negative naive cells).

Researchers prepared the TRB cDNA libraries using 5' RACE with UMI labels. TCRdb derives one entry per CDR3 protein from the 5' RACE reads, leaving out DNA. The sample holds some 120,000 distinct CDR3 sequences. The study sorted every CD8+ T cell subset in triplicate at 250,000 to 300,000 cells each. The V gene's germline CDR1 is DFQATT and CDR2 SNEGSKA (reference sequence). The CDR3 spans 14 residues. The chain links TRBV20-1 to TRBJ2-2; TCRdb gives TRBD1 as the D gene, but with no DNA this cannot be confirmed. Source material: naive CXCR3+ CD8+ T cells from blood. The subset here: CD45RO-CCR7+CD27+CD95- naive CD8+ T cells expressing CXCR3 (TNR3+). The sequence was collected from a human donor in good health. Some clones in this sample may be carry-over from other donors' samples. This CDR3 reads CSPINLGVTGELFF.